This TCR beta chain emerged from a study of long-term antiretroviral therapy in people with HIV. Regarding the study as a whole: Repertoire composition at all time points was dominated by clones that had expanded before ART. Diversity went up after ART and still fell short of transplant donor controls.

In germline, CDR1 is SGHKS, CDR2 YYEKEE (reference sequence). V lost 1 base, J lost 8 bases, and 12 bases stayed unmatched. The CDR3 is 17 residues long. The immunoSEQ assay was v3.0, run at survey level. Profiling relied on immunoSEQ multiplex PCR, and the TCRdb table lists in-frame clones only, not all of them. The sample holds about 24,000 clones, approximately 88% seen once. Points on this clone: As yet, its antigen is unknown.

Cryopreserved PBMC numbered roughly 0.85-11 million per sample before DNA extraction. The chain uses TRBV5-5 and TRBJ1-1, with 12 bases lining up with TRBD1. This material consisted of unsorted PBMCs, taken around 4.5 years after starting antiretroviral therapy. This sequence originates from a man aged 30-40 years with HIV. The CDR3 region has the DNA TGTGCCAGCAGCTTGTCCGGGACAGGGGGCTTAACCGAAGAAGCTTTCTTT. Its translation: CASSLSGTGGLTEEAFF.